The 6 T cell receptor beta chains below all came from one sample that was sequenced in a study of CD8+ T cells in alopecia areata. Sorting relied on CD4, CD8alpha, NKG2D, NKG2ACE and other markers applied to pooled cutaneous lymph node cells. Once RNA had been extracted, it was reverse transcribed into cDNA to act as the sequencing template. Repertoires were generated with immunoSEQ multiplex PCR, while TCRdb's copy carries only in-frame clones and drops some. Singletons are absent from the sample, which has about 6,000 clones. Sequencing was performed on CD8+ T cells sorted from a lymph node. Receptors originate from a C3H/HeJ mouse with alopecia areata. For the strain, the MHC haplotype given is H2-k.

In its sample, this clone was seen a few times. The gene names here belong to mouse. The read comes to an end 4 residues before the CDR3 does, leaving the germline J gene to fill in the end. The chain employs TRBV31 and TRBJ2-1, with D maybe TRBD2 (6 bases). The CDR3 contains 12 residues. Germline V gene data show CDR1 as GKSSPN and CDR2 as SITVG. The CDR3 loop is CAWRTGWAEQFF. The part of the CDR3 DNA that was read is TGTGCCTGGAGGACTGGTTGGGCT. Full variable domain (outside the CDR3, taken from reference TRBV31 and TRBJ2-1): AQTIHQWPVAEIKAVGSPLSLGCTIKGKSSPNLYWYWQATGGTLQQLFYSITVGQVESVVQLNLSASRPKDDQFILSTEKLLLSHSGFYLCAWRTGWAEQFFGPGTRLTVL.

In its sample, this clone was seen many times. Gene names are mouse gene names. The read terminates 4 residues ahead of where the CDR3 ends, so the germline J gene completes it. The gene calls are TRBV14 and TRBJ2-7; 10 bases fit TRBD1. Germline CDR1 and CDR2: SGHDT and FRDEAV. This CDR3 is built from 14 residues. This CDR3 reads CASSQDRGAYEQYF. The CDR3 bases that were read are TGTGCCAGCAGCCAGGACAGGGGGGCTTAT.

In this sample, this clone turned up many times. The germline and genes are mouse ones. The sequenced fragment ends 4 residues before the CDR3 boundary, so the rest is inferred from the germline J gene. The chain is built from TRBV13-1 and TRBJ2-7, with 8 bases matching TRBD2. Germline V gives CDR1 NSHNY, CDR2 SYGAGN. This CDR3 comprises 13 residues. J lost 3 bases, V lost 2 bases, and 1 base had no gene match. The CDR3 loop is CASSEDWVYEQYF. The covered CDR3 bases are TGTGCCAGCAGTGAGGACTGGGTCTAT.

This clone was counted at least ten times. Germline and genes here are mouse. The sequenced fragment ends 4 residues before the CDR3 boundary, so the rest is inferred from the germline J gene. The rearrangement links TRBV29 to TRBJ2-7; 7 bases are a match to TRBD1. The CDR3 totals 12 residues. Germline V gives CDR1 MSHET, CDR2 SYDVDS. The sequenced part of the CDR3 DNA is TGTGCTAGCAGAGACAGGGCAGAT. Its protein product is CASRDRAD. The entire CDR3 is CASRDRADEQYF.

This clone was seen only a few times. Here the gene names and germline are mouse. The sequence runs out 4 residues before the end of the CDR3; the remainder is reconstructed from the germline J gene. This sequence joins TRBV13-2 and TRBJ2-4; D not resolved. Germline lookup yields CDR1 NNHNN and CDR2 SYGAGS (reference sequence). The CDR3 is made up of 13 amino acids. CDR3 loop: CASGDAVGNTLYF. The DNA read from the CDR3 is TGTGCCAGCGGTGATGCAGTGGGAAAC.

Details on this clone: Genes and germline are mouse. The DNA read from the CDR3 is TGTGCCAGCGGGCTGGGGGGGGTCCAAGAC. It encodes CASGLGGVQD. The whole CDR3 reads CASGLGGVQDTQYF. The rearrangement uses TRBV13-2 and TRBJ2-5; 9 bases are a match to TRBD2. Read sequence stops 4 residues before the CDR3 end, and the germline J gene provides the missing end. The CDR3 contains 14 residues. Germline V gives CDR1 NNHNN, CDR2 SYGAGS (reference sequence). Losses at the gene ends were 5 bases for V and 2 bases for J; bases not matched to a gene: 3.